This is a list of T cell receptor beta chains from one sample in a study of T cell changes during pregnancy in multiple sclerosis. Method: immunoSEQ multiplex PCR; TCRdb's copy keeps in-frame clones and lacks some. This table has 35,000 to 45,000 clones, over 75% appearing once. The material sequenced was CD8+ T cells from peripheral blood mononuclear cells, taken in the first trimester of pregnancy. All receptors come from a female donor with multiple sclerosis, enrolled in a pregnancy study. Both conserved end residues are part of each CDR3. The order of the fields is D gene, V gene, J gene, CDR3 DNA, CDR3 protein. D genes are given only for firm matches.

-,TRBV2,TRBJ2-4,TGTGCCAGCAGCGGTCCAGTCACAGGGCGGGCCAAAAACATTCAGTACTTC,CASSGPVTGRAKNIQYF
-,TRBV13,TRBJ2-1,TGTGCCAGCAGCCCCAGACCGGGGGTGGACAATGAGCAGTTCTTC,CASSPRPGVDNEQFF
TRBD1,TRBV5-8,TRBJ2-2,TGTGCCAGCAGCTTCGACAGGGCCGGGGAGCTGTTTTTT,CASSFDRAGELFF
-,TRBV27,TRBJ1-6,TGTGCCAGCAGTTTTCTGGCGGGGAGTAATTCACCCCTCCACTTT,CASSFLAGSNSPLHF
TRBD1,TRBV7-2,TRBJ1-1,TGTGCCAGCAGCTCTCACAGGGGTGAAGCTTTCTTT,CASSSHRGEAFF
-,TRBV5-5,TRBJ1-2,TGTGCCAGCAGCTTGCGTTCGCAGGGAGGGGACTATGGCTACACCTTC,CASSLRSQGGDYGYTF
TRBD1,TRBV9,TRBJ1-2,TGTGCCAGCAGCGTAGACGACAGGGGGTATGGCTACACCTTC,CASSVDDRGYGYTF
-,TRBV7-2,TRBJ2-7,TGTGCCAGCAGCTTAGGTGCGGGGCTCTACGAGCAGTACTTC,CASSLGAGLYEQYF
-,TRBV5-4,TRBJ2-2,TGTGCCAGCAGCTTGGCCGTCAGGGGATGGGAGCTGTTTTTT,CASSLAVRGWELFF
TRBD1,TRBV10-3,TRBJ1-1,TGTGCCATCAGGGGACAGGGAGGCACTGAAGCTTTCTTT,CAIRGQGGTEAFF
-,TRBV7-2,TRBJ2-3,TGTGCCAGCAGCCCCGCGGCGGGGACAGATACGCAGTATTTT,CASSPAAGTDTQYF
-,TRBV19,TRBJ2-1,TGTGCCAGTAGTATGGGCGGGGGCACCTACAATGAGCAGTTCTTC,CASSMGGGTYNEQFF
-,TRBV6-6,TRBJ1-1,TGTGCCAGCATCCCGGTCTCCCCGAACACTGAAGCTTTCTTT,CASIPVSPNTEAFF